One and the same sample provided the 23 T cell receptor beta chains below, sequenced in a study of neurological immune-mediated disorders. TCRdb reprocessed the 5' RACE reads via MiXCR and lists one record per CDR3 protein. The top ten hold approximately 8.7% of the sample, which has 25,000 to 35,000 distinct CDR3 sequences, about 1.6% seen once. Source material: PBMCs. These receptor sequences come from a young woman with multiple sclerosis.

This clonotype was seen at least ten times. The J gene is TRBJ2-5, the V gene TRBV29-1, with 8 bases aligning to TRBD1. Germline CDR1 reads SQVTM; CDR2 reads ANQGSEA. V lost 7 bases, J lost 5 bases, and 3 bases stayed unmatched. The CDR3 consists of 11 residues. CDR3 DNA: TGCAGCGGAGACAGGGGTGAGACCCAGTACTTC. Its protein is CSGDRGETQYF.

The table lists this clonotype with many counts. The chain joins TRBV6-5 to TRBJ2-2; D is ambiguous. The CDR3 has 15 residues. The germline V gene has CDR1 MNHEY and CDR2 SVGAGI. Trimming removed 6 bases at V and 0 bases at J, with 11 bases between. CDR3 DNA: TGTGCCAGCAGCCCGACGGATACGAACACCGGGGAGCTGTTTTTT. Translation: CASSPTDTNTGELFF.

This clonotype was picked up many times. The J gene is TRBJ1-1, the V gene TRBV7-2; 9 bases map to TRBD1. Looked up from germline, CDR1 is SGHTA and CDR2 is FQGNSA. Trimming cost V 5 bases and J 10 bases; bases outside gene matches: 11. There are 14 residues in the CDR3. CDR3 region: CASSQEQGAGRAFF. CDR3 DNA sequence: TGTGCCAGCAGCCAAGAACAGGGGGCCGGTAGAGCTTTCTTT.

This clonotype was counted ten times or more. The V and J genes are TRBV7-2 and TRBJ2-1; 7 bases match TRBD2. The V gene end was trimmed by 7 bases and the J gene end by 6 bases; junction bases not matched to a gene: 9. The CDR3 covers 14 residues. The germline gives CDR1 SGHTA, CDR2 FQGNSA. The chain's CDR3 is CASTRDYDSNEQFF. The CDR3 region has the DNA TGTGCCAGCACCCGGGACTACGACTCCAATGAGCAGTTCTTC.

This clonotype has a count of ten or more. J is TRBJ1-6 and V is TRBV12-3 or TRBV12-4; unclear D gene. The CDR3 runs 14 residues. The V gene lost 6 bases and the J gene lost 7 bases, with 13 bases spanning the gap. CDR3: CASSPGRVNSPLHF. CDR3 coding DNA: TGTGCCAGCAGCCCCGGTCGGGTAAATTCACCCCTCCACTTT.

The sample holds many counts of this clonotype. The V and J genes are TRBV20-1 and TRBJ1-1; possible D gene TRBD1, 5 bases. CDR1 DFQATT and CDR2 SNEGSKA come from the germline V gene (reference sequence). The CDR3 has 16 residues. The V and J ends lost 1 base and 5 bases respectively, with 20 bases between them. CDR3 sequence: CSARVPGRPYSTEAFF. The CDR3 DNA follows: TGCAGTGCTAGAGTTCCGGGACGCCCGTATTCGACTGAAGCTTTCTTT.

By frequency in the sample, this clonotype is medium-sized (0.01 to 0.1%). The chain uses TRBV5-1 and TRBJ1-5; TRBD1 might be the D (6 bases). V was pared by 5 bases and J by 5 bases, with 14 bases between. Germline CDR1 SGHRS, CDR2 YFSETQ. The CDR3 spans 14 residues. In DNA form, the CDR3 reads TGCGCCAGCAGAGCCGGGGGCGCGGATCAGCCCCAGCATTTT. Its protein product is CASRAGGADQPQHF. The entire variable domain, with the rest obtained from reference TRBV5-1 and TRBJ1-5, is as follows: KAGVTQTPRYLIKTRGQQVTLSCSPISGHRSVSWYQQTPGQGLQFLFEYFSETQRNKGNFPGRFSGRQFSNSRSEMNVSTLELGDSALYLCASRAGGADQPQHFGDGTRLSIL.

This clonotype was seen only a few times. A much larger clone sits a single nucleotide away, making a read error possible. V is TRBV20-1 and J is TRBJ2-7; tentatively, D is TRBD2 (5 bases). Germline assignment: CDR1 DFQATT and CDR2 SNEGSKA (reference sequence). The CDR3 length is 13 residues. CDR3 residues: CSAPDSGSYEKYF. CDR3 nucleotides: TGCAGTGCCCCGGACTCTGGCTCCTACGAGAAGTACTTC.

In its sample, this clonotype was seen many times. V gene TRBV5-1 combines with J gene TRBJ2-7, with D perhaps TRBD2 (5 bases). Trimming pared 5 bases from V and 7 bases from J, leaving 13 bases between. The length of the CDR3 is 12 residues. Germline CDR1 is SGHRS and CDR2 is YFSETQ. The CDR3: CASRMEAREQYF. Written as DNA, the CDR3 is TGCGCCAGCAGGATGGAGGCTCGTGAGCAGTACTTC.

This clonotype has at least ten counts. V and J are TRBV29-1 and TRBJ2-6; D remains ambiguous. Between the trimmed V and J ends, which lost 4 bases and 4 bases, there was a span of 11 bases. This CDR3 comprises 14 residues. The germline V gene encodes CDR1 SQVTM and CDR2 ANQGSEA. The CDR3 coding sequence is TGCAGCGTTGTAGGGCAGAAAGGGGCCAACGTCCTGACTTTC. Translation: CSVVGQKGANVLTF.

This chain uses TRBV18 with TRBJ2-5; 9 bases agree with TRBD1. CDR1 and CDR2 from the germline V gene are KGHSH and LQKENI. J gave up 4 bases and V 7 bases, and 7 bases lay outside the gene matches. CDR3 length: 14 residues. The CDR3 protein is CASLNRGQGETQYF. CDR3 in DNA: TGTGCCAGCTTAAACAGGGGGCAGGGAGAGACCCAGTACTTC.

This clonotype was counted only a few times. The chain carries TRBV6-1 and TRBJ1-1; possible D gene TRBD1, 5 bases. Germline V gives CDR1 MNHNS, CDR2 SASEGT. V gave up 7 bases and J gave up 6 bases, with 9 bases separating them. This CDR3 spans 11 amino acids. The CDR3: CASTGSAEAFF. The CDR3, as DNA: TGTGCCAGCACAGGGTCCGCTGAAGCTTTCTTT.

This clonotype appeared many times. The CDR3 DNA is TGTGCCAGCAGCTCGCTGACAGGAAACACTGAAGCTTTCTTT. As protein: CASSSLTGNTEAFF. This chain connects TRBV7-9 to TRBJ1-1; TRBD1 is a possible D gene (6 bases). Between the trimmed V and J ends, which lost 4 bases and 2 bases, there was a span of 11 bases. This CDR3 region has 14 residues. CDR1 and CDR2 (germline): SEHNR, FQNEAQ (reference sequence).

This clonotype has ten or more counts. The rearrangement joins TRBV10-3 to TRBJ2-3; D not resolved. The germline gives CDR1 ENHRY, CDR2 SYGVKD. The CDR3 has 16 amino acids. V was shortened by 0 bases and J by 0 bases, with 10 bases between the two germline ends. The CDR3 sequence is CAISESGGTSTDTQYF. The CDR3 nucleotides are TGTGCCATCAGTGAGTCTGGCGGAACCAGCACAGATACGCAGTATTTT.

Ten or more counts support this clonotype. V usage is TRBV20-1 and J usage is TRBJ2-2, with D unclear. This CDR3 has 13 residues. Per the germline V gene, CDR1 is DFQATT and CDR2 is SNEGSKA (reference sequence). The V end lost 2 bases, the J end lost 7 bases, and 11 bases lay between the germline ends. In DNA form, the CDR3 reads TGCAGTGCTAGACCCCGCCTGAACGGGGAGCTGTTTTTT. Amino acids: CSARPRLNGELFF.

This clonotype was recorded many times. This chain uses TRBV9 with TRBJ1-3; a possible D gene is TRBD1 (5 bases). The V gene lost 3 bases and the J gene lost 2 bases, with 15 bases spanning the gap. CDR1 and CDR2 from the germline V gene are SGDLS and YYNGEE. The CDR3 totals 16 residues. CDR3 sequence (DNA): TGTGCCAGCAGCGCGATCCCCCAGGGAGCTGGAAACACCATATATTTT. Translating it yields CASSAIPQGAGNTIYF.

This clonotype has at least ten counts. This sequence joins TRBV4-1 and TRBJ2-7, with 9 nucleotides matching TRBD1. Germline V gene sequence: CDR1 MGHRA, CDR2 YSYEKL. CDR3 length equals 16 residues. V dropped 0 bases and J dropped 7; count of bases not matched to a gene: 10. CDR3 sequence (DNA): TGCGCCAGCAGCCAAGATAGGACAGGGGCTACCCTAGAGCAGTACTTC. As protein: CASSQDRTGATLEQYF.

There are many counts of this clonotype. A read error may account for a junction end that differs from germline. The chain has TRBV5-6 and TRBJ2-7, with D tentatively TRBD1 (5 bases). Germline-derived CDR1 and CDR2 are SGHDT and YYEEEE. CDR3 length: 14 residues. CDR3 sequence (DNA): TGTGCCAGCAGCTTGGACAGGCCACTCTACGAACAGTACTTC. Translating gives CASSLDRPLYEQYF.

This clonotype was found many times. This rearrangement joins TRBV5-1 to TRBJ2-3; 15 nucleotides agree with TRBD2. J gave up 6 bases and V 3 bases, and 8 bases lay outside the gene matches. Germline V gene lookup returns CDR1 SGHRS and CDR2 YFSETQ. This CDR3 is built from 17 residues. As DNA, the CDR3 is TGCGCCAGCAGCTCCGGACTAGCGGGGGGGCCGTGGGATACGCAGTATTTT. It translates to CASSSGLAGGPWDTQYF.

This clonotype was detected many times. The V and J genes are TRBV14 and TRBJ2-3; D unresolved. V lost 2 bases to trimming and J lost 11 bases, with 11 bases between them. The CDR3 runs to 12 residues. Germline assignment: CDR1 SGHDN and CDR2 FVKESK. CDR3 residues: CASSQSPLGQYF. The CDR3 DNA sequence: TGTGCCAGCAGCCAAAGCCCCTTAGGGCAGTATTTT. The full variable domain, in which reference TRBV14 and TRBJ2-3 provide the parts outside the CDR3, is EAGVTQFPSHSVIEKGQTVTLRCDPISGHDNLYWYRRVMGKEIKFLLHFVKESKQDESGMPNNRFLAERTGGTYSTLKVQPAELEDSGVYFCASSQSPLGQYFGPGTRLTVL.

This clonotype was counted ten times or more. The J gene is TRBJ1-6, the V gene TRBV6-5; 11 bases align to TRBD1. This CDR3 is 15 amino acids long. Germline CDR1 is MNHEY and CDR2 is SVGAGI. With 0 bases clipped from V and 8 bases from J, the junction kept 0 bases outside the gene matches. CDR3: CASSYSGQGDSPLHF. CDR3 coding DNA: TGTGCCAGCAGTTACTCGGGACAGGGGGATTCACCCCTCCACTTT.

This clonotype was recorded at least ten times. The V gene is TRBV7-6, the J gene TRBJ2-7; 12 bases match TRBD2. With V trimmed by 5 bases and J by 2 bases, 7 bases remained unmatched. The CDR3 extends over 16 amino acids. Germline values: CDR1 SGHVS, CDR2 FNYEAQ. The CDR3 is CASSGLAGREAYEQYF. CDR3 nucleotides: TGTGCCAGCAGCGGACTAGCGGGGCGGGAGGCCTACGAGCAGTACTTC.

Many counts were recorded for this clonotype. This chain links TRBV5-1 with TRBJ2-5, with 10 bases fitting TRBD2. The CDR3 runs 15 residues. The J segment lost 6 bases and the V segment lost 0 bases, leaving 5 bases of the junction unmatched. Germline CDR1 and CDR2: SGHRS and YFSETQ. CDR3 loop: CASSLGLAGAKTQYF. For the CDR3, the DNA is TGCGCCAGCAGCTTGGGCCTAGCGGGGGCGAAGACCCAGTACTTC.